This T cell receptor beta chain was recovered during a study of T cell clones after liver transplantation. On the study more broadly: Pre-transplant mixed lymphocyte reactions yielded third-party-reactive TCRbeta sequences as comparators for graft-donor-reactive sequences. Tolerance: complete withdrawal held at least one year, liver enzymes staying within twice normal.

Clones were read by immunoSEQ multiplex PCR, and TCRdb kept only the in-frame ones, dropping some. The sample has more than 45,000 clones, about 71% seen once. Study outcomes and limitations: Low donor cell numbers restricted donor-reactive repertoire measurement in two subjects. Rather than being deleted, graft donor-reactive T cells may have moved into the graft.

The table lists this clone with many counts. What it binds is unknown. This CDR3 has 16 amino acids. The germline V gene has CDR1 MNHNY and CDR2 SVGAGI (reference sequence). With 5 bases clipped from V and 6 bases from J, the junction kept 14 bases outside the gene matches. The TCR sequence derives from a human patient who received a liver transplant. Some T cells may be graft donor cells. This chain uses TRBV6-6 with TRBJ2-5; 8 bases fit TRBD2. Here the sequenced sample was CD4+ T cells from blood, taken at the approximately 16-month timepoint. In nucleotides, the CDR3 is TGTGCCAGCAGTCCGAAAAGGAGGACTAGCACTCAGACCCAGTACTTC. Translation: CASSPKRRTSTQTQYF.